This TCR beta chain comes out of a study of T cell changes during pregnancy in multiple sclerosis (dated by TCRdb to the late 2010s). Concerning the study at large: Changes in the T cell repertoire over the course of pregnancy were examined in this study in women with multiple sclerosis.

A remark on this clone: Its antigen is not yet known. Per-base qualities were not stored, and no clone one base away is much larger.

Libraries came from the immunoSEQ multiplex PCR assay. The source is immuneACCESS, and TCRdb retained only in-frame sequences with V and J called. Part of the clones is not carried over; for the studies checked, unresolved V genes explain less than half of this, and the remainder is unexplained. This sample is represented by some 60,000 clones; 91% of them were singletons. The biggest ten clones account for 0.6% to 0.9% of the sample. There are 16 amino acids in the CDR3, from cysteine to phenylalanine inclusive. Only the CDR3 DNA is retained, 48 bases long and in frame from the first base. CDR1 and CDR2 (SGHTA, FQGNSA) derive from the germline V gene. Compared with germline, V lacks 5 bases and J lacks 9 bases; bases without a gene match: 13.

Rearrangement joined TRBV7-2 to TRBJ2-1, and 10 junction bases match TRBD2. This receptor was obtained from a female donor with multiple sclerosis, enrolled in a pregnancy study. The sample was CD4+ T cells from peripheral blood mononuclear cells, taken in the first trimester of pregnancy. The CDR3 region has the sequence CASSGVLAGGVGEQFF. DNA sequence: TGTGCCAGCAGCGGGGTCTTAGCGGGGGGAGTCGGTGAGCAGTTCTTC.